The 2 T cell receptor beta chains below were found in one sample sequenced in a study of blood T cells in healthy people across ages. A J-beta primer mix and a sample-barcoded 5' primer were used in a second PCR of roughly 6 to 12 cycles. TCRdb re-derived calls from the 5' RACE reads in MiXCR, one entry per CDR3 protein. The sample includes about 800,000 distinct CDR3 sequences, approximately 25% of them seen just once. Another study also made use of these data, one on T cells of mothers and their children.

Sequencing was performed on blood. Every receptor here comes from a boy aged 10-17 years in good health.

In its sample, this clonotype was seen a few times. V gene TRBV5-1 combines with J gene TRBJ1-1, with D hard to call. The CDR3 extends over 14 amino acids. Trimming left V 3 bases short and J 1 base short, with 10 bases between. Per germline, CDR1 SGHRS and CDR2 YFSETQ. The DNA of the CDR3 is TGCGCCAGCAGCTCCGTGGGGAAGAACACTGAAGCTTTCTTT. This translates into CASSSVGKNTEAFF.

This clonotype was seen only a few times. The J gene is TRBJ2-6, the V gene TRBV28; no clear D gene. CDR1 MDHEN and CDR2 SYDVKM come from the germline V gene. The ends were cut back, 6 bases at V and 1 base at J, with 22 bases in the middle. The length of the CDR3 is 19 residues. CDR3 coding DNA: TGTGCCAGCAGCCAACAAGCTAAGTGGACGTTTTCTGGGGCCAACGTCCTGACTTTC. The encoded protein is CASSQQAKWTFSGANVLTF.